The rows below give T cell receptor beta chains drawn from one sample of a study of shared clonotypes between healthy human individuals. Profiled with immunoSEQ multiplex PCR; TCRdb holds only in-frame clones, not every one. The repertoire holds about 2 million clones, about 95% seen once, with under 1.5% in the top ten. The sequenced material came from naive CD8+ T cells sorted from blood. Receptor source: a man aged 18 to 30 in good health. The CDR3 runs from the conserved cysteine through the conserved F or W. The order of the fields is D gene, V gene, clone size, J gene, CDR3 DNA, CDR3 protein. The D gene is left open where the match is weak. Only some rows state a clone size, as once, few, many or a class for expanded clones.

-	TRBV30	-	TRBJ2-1	TGTGCCTGGGACCATACCCTCTCCTACAATGAGCAGTTCTTC	CAWDHTLSYNEQFF
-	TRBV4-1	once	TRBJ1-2	TGCGCCAGCAGCCAAGAAGCGCAGGGCCTCTACTATGGCTACACCTTC	CASSQEAQGLYYGYTF
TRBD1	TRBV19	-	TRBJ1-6	TGTGCCACCTCAGACAGGGCTAACTCCTATAATTCACCCCTCCACTTT	CATSDRANSYNSPLHF
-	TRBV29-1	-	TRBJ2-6	TGCAGCGTTGATTTCGGGTCTGGGGCCAACGTCCTGACTTTC	CSVDFGSGANVLTF
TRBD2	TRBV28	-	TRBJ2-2	TGTGCCAGCAGTGCGGGACTAAATTTAGGGGAGCTGTTTTTT	CASSAGLNLGELFF
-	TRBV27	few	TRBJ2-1	TGTGCCAGCTTGGCGACATTTGGGGAGCAGTTCTTC	CASLATFGEQFF
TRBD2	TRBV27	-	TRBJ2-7	TGTGCCAGTGCCTCAGGGACTACCTACGAGCAGTACTTC	CASASGTTYEQYF
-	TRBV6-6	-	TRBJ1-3	TGTGCCAGCAGGGACTCTGGAAACACCATATATTTT	CASRDSGNTIYF
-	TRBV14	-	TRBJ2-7	TGTGCCAGCAGCCCTGGAGGTCCTATCGGACGGATTGAGCAGTACTTC	CASSPGGPIGRIEQYF
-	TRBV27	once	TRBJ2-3	TGTGCCAGCAGTTTATTCGCTGCCGGGAGCACAGATACGCAGTATTTT	CASSLFAAGSTDTQYF
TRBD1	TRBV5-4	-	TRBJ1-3	TGTGCCAGCAGCGGACAGGGATGGGGTCGAAACACCATATATTTT	CASSGQGWGRNTIYF
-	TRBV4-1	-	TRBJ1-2	TGCGCCAGCAGCCAAGATATAACCAGCTACACCTTC	CASSQDITSYTF
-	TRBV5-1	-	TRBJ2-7	TGCGCCAGCAGCTTGGCCCTCACGGGGTCCTACGAGCAGTACTTC	CASSLALTGSYEQYF
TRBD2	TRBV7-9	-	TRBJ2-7	TGTGCCAGCAGCCCCCAAGCGGGGTGGGGGGCCTACGAGCAGTACTTC	CASSPQAGWGAYEQYF
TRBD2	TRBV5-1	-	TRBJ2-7	TGCGCCAGCAGCCCTCTGACTAGCGAGGGCCTCGAGCAGTACTTC	CASSPLTSEGLEQYF
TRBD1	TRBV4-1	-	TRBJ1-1	TGCGCCAGCAGCCGGGGACAGGGGAACACTGAAGCTTTCTTT	CASSRGQGNTEAFF
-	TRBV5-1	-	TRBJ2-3	TGCGCCAGCAGCATGAGGGACTTCACAGATACGCAGTATTTT	CASSMRDFTDTQYF
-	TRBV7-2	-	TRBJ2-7	TGTGCCAGCAGCTCCCCCGGAAACCATCCTTACGAGCAGTACTTC	CASSSPGNHPYEQYF
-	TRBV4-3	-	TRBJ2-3	TGCGCCAGCAGCCAACTGAGTTCAGATACGCAGTATTTT	CASSQLSSDTQYF
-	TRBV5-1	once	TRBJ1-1	TGCGCCAGCAGTCCTGGGGACCTGAACACTGAAGCTTTCTTT	CASSPGDLNTEAFF
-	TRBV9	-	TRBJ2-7	TGTGCCAGCAGCGTAGGGGACCAAGACTCCTACGAGCAGTACTTC	CASSVGDQDSYEQYF
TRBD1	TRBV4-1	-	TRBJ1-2	TGCGCCAGCAGCCACAATGGACAGGGTAACTATGGCTACACCTTC	CASSHNGQGNYGYTF
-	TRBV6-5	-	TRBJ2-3	TGTGCCAGCAGTTACGGACGCCGCACAGATACGCAGTATTTT	CASSYGRRTDTQYF
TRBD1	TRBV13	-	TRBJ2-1	TGTGCCAGCAGGGGACAGGGTGGCTACAATGAGCAGTTCTTC	CASRGQGGYNEQFF
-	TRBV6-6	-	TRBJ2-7	TGTGCCAGCAGTTTGAGGGATTGGGGGCAGTACTTC	CASSLRDWGQYF
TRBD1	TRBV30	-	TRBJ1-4	TGTGCCTGGAGTACCTGGACAGGGGACAGGGGTGAAAAACTGTTTTTT	CAWSTWTGDRGEKLFF
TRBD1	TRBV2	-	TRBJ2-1	TGTGCCAGCCTGGACAGGGGCTTTCCCTATGAGCAGTTCTTC	CASLDRGFPYEQFF
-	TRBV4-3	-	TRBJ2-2	TGCGCCAGCAGCCAAGCTGAGGGCGGCGGGGAGCTGTTTTTT	CASSQAEGGGELFF